Presented here are 30 T cell receptor beta chains from one specimen sequenced in a study of cytomegalovirus exposure and HLA in healthy donors. With 60 Vbeta and 13 Jbeta primers, the PCR was carried out. Profiling relied on immunoSEQ multiplex PCR, and the TCRdb table lists in-frame clones only, not all of them. The sample lists around 190,000 clones, 70% to 90% occurring once. Sequenced: PBMCs. All receptors derive from a woman aged 30 to 39 in good health and CMV-seronegative.

This clone was picked up a small number of times. The V and J genes are TRBV11-2 and TRBJ2-2; no clear D. Germline CDR1 is SGHAT and CDR2 is FQNNGV. The CDR3 is made up of 12 amino acids. V dropped 5 bases and J dropped 5 bases, with 6 bases sitting between them. The CDR3 sequence is CASSLITGELFF. The CDR3 DNA is TGTGCCAGCAGCCTAATAACCGGGGAGCTGTTTTTT.

This chain joins TRBV19 and TRBJ2-1; a weak D match, TRBD1 (6 bases). V was cut by 6 bases and J by 3 bases, with 15 bases left in between. This CDR3 has 15 amino acids. In germline, CDR1 is LNHDA, CDR2 SQIVND (reference sequence). In DNA, the CDR3 is TGTGCCAGTAGGGAACAGGGTACTTTCTACAATGAGCAGTTCTTC. As protein: CASREQGTFYNEQFF.

This clone was seen only once. The rearrangement joins TRBV7-9 to TRBJ2-1, with a possible D match to TRBD1 (5 bases). The CDR3 totals 13 residues. Trimming took off 6 bases at V and 5 bases at J, with 11 bases between the two ends. The germline CDR1 and CDR2 sequences are SEHNR and FQNEAQ (reference sequence). Written as DNA, the CDR3 is TGTGCCAGCAGACACGACAGACACAATGAGCAGTTCTTC. The encoded protein is CASRHDRHNEQFF.

V and J are TRBV18 and TRBJ2-1; D gene uncertain. Per the germline V gene, CDR1 is KGHSH and CDR2 is LQKENI. V dropped 2 bases and J dropped 0 bases, with 11 bases sitting between them. The CDR3 contains 16 residues. The CDR3 DNA is TGTGCCAGCTCACCAAGACTGGCTAGCTCCTACAATGAGCAGTTCTTC. The encoded protein is CASSPRLASSYNEQFF.

DNA of the CDR3: TGCGCCAGCAACCCCCTGGGGACAGGCCCAGATACGCAGTATTTT. Its protein product is CASNPLGTGPDTQYF. The chain combines TRBV5-1 with TRBJ2-3, with 8 bases fitting TRBD1. CDR1 and CDR2 (germline): SGHRS, YFSETQ. V lost 6 bases, J lost 4 bases, and 10 bases stayed unmatched. The CDR3 contains 15 residues.

The chain employs TRBV27 and TRBJ2-7; 9 bases match TRBD2. Germline V gives CDR1 MNHEY, CDR2 SMNVEV (reference sequence). V dropped 3 bases and J dropped 2; count of bases not matched to a gene: 14. The CDR3 runs 18 residues. The CDR3: CASSFPGQRLAVTYEQYF. In DNA form, the CDR3 reads TGTGCCAGCAGTTTCCCGGGCCAAAGACTAGCGGTAACCTACGAGCAGTACTTC.

The chain couples TRBV6-1 to TRBJ1-5, with 11 bases fitting TRBD1. Germline CDR1 reads MNHNS; CDR2 reads SASEGT. This CDR3 comprises 20 residues. J was trimmed by 0 bases and V by 4 bases; bases with no gene match: 14. DNA of the CDR3: TGTGCCAGCAGTGCCTCCGGGACAGGGGGTTCTGTGATTAGCAATCAGCCCCAGCATTTT. This translates into CASSASGTGGSVISNQPQHF.

The chain has TRBV11-2 and TRBJ1-3, with D possibly being TRBD1 (5 bases). V was shortened by 3 bases and J by 1 base, with 10 bases between the two germline ends. Looked up from germline, CDR1 is SGHAT and CDR2 is FQNNGV. The CDR3 has 15 amino acids. The DNA for the CDR3 is TGTGCCAGCAGCTTGCGGGGGGTGTCTGGAAACACCATATATTTT. Its protein is CASSLRGVSGNTIYF.

The chain couples TRBV7-3 to TRBJ2-5; TRBD1 is a possible D gene (5 bases). The V end lost 1 base, the J end lost 5 bases, and 14 bases lay between the germline ends. CDR3 length equals 15 residues. Per germline, CDR1 SGHTA and CDR2 FQGTGA. The CDR3 nucleotides are TGTGCCAGCAGCTTAAGTAGGGGTTTCTCGGAGACCCAGTACTTC. As protein: CASSLSRGFSETQYF.

CDR3 amino acids: CASSLAHPGNTEAFF. CDR3 in DNA: TGTGCCAGCAGCTTAGCACACCCGGGGAACACTGAAGCTTTCTTT. The V gene is TRBV11-2, the J gene TRBJ1-1; D is undetermined. Trimming stripped 1 base from V and 1 base from J, with 10 bases between. Germline-derived CDR1 and CDR2 are SGHAT and FQNNGV. The CDR3 spans 15 residues.

The chain has TRBV20-1 and TRBJ2-7; no reliable D call. CDR1 is DFQATT and CDR2 is SNEGSKA in the germline V gene (reference sequence). The CDR3 has 11 residues. V lost 8 bases and J 4 bases, leaving 12 bases between the germline ends. CDR3 amino acids: CSPISRYEQYF. The DNA for the CDR3 is TGCAGTCCCATTTCCAGATACGAGCAGTACTTC.

V and J are TRBV5-1 and TRBJ2-5; maybe TRBD2 (7 bases). The CDR3 consists of 15 residues. The V gene's germline CDR1 is SGHRS and CDR2 YFSETQ. Trimming removed 5 bases from V and 4 bases from J, with 18 bases in between. CDR3 coding DNA: TGCGCCAGCAGTAGGGGGGGGGCAGTCGGAGAGACCCAGTACTTC. Its translation: CASSRGGAVGETQYF.

The genes are TRBV18 and TRBJ1-1, with a tentative D call TRBD1 (5 bases). The CDR3 length is 15 residues. V gave up 0 bases and J gave up 1 base, with 9 bases separating them. Germline-derived CDR1 and CDR2 are KGHSH and LQKENI. The CDR3 region has the DNA TGTGCCAGCTCACCACCGCCAGGGCAGAACACTGAAGCTTTCTTT. Its protein is CASSPPPGQNTEAFF.

J is TRBJ1-2 and V is TRBV6-1; 8 bases match TRBD1. Germline V CDR1 and CDR2: MNHNS, SASEGT. The CDR3 totals 14 residues. V lost 4 bases to trimming and J lost 7 bases; unmatched junction nucleotides: 8. The CDR3 protein is CASSVGTGYTGYTF. The CDR3 nucleotides are TGTGCCAGCAGTGTTGGGACAGGATATACTGGCTACACCTTC.

This sequence joins TRBV19 and TRBJ2-1; 11 nucleotides align to TRBD2. The ends lost 4 bases at V and 7 bases at J; junction bases unmatched: 12. Germline V gene lookup returns CDR1 LNHDA and CDR2 SQIVND (reference sequence). CDR3 length: 17 residues. The CDR3: CASSTPQVAGGLNEQFF. The DNA for the CDR3 is TGTGCCAGTAGTACTCCCCAGGTAGCGGGAGGGTTAAATGAGCAGTTCTTC.

This clone was observed a single time. This chain links TRBV7-3 with TRBJ1-1, with unresolved D. Germline lookup yields CDR1 SGHTA and CDR2 FQGTGA. Between the trimmed V and J ends, which lost 3 bases and 4 bases, there was a span of 9 bases. This CDR3 is built from 13 residues. CDR3 region: CASSFGQRTEAFF. The CDR3 nucleotides read TGTGCCAGCAGCTTTGGTCAGCGCACTGAAGCTTTCTTT.

The chain links TRBV5-4 to TRBJ2-5; a possible D gene is TRBD1 (6 bases). This CDR3 has 14 amino acids. Trimming took 4 bases from V and 2 from J, leaving 12 bases between them. Germline V gene sequence: CDR1 SGHNT, CDR2 YYREEE (reference sequence). CDR3 DNA sequence: TGTGCCAGCAGCCGCGACAGGTTTCAAGAGACCCAGTACTTC. This translates into CASSRDRFQETQYF.

The chain has TRBV6-5 and TRBJ1-1; weak D call: TRBD1 (5 bases). CDR1 MNHEY and CDR2 SVGAGI come from the germline V gene. The CDR3 has 16 residues. Trimming pared 0 bases from V and 5 bases from J, leaving 16 bases between. CDR3 nucleotides: TGTGCCAGCAGTTACTCGAAGGGGAGGGGTGGAACTGAAGCTTTCTTT. This codes for CASSYSKGRGGTEAFF.

The gene calls are TRBV27 and TRBJ2-7; TRBD1 agrees at 11 bases. This CDR3 spans 16 amino acids. V trimming: 4 bases; J trimming: 7 bases; junction bases outside the gene matches: 12. Germline V gene sequence: CDR1 MNHEY, CDR2 SMNVEV (reference sequence). The CDR3 DNA follows: TGTGCCAGCAGTTCCTTGCTCGGACAGGGGGCTAGGGAGCAGTACTTC. Residues: CASSSLLGQGAREQYF.

The chain joins TRBV7-2 to TRBJ2-5; tentative D call: TRBD2 (6 bases). Trimming shortened V by 1 base and J by 3 bases, and 18 bases separated the two germline ends. Germline V gene lookup returns CDR1 SGHTA and CDR2 FQGNSA. There are 17 residues in the CDR3. Here the CDR3 DNA reads TGTGCCAGCAGCTTAGGGGTAATAGCGGTGGGGGAAGAGACCCAGTACTTC. Its translation is CASSLGVIAVGEETQYF.

The gene calls are TRBV29-1 and TRBJ2-3; 9 bases fit TRBD2. The CDR3 runs 15 residues. The V segment lost 3 bases and the J segment 0 bases; nucleotides outside the gene matches: 4. CDR1 is SQVTM and CDR2 is ANQGSEA in the germline V gene. The CDR3: CSVEVLAGSTDTQYF. Written as DNA, the CDR3 is TGCAGCGTTGAGGTCCTAGCGGGGAGCACAGATACGCAGTATTTT.

The rearrangement joins TRBV7-3 to TRBJ1-1; 10 positions agree with TRBD1. This CDR3 spans 15 amino acids. Per germline, CDR1 SGHTA and CDR2 FQGTGA. V was pared by 3 bases and J by 3 bases, with 4 bases of the junction left unmatched. For the CDR3, the DNA is TGTGCCAGCAGCTTCCAAGGACAGGGGGACACTGAAGCTTTCTTT. As protein: CASSFQGQGDTEAFF.

The J gene is TRBJ1-3, the V gene TRBV7-9; D gene uncertain. The CDR3 contains 16 residues. Germline V lookup: CDR1 SEHNR, CDR2 FQNEAQ (reference sequence). V was clipped by 5 bases and J by 0 bases, with 14 bases between them. CDR3 loop: CASSVTAPTSGNTIYF. CDR3 nucleotides: TGTGCCAGCAGCGTAACAGCCCCTACCTCTGGAAACACCATATATTTT.

The V call is TRBV15, the J call TRBJ1-2; D perhaps matches TRBD1 (5 bases). V dropped 0 bases and J dropped 5 bases, with 7 bases sitting between them. CDR3 length equals 13 residues. Germline V gives CDR1 LNHNV, CDR2 YYDKDF (reference sequence). CDR3 DNA: TGTGCCACCAGCAGAGATAGACAGTATGGCTACACCTTC. The encoded protein is CATSRDRQYGYTF.

As concerns this clone: Germline and junction disagree at one end, which may indicate a read error. The chain has TRBV2 and TRBJ2-7; D is uncertain. CDR3 length equals 13 residues. Looked up from germline, CDR1 is SNHLY and CDR2 is FYNNEI. CDR3 residues: CASSEILSSEQYF. In DNA form, the CDR3 reads TGTGCCAGCAGCGAAATCCTCTCCTCCGAGCAGTACTTC.

The chain carries TRBV18 and TRBJ1-1, with TRBD1 matching 7 bases. Germline trimming cut 4 bases from V and 8 bases from J; bases unmatched to any gene: 13. The germline V gene has CDR1 KGHSH and CDR2 LQKENI. The CDR3 contains 15 residues. The CDR3 DNA sequence: TGTGCCAGCTCACTACTCGGGCAGGGGGTTTCCGAAGCTTTCTTT. This codes for CASSLLGQGVSEAFF.

The rearrangement uses TRBV15 and TRBJ2-7, with D perhaps matching TRBD2 (6 bases). The CDR3 contains 16 residues. V was shortened by 0 bases and J by 2 bases, with 14 bases between the two germline ends. The V gene's germline CDR1 is LNHNV and CDR2 YYDKDF (reference sequence). CDR3 nucleotide sequence: TGTGCCACCAGCAGAGATAGGAGGGAGACCACCTACGAGCAGTACTTC. It yields the protein CATSRDRRETTYEQYF.

The chain couples TRBV19 to TRBJ2-5, with 8 positions matching TRBD1. The germline V gene has CDR1 LNHDA and CDR2 SQIVND (reference sequence). With V trimmed by 5 bases and J by 4 bases, 12 bases remained unmatched. This CDR3 has 16 amino acids. CDR3 sequence: CASSPLTGQDGETQYF. CDR3 sequence (DNA): TGTGCCAGTAGTCCACTGACGGGACAGGATGGAGAGACCCAGTACTTC.

The chain recombines TRBV19 with TRBJ1-1; a possible D gene is TRBD1 (5 bases). Per germline, CDR1 LNHDA and CDR2 SQIVND (reference sequence). The CDR3 sequence is 13 residues long. The ends were cut back, 6 bases at V and 2 bases at J, with 10 bases in the middle. CDR3 in amino acids: CASSETGNTEAFF. The DNA of the CDR3 is TGTGCCAGTAGCGAAACAGGCAACACTGAAGCTTTCTTT.

This chain uses TRBV21-1 with TRBJ1-6; the DNA was not compared with TRBD1, the D call given in the table. TRBV21-1 is an annotated pseudogene. The CDR3 is made up of 14 amino acids. The chain's CDR3 is CASSSVRGGSPLHF. CDR3 bases: TGTGCCAGCAGCAGCGTCAGGGGCGGTTCACCCCTCCACTTT.